What follows are 20 T cell receptor beta chains derived from one specimen sequenced in a study of tumor-infiltrating lymphocytes in primary liver carcinoma. Researchers drew blood RNA from unsorted whole blood and extracted germline DNA as well. From 500 ng of total RNA, TCR beta-specific cDNA was reverse-transcribed using a constant-region primer. Employing slightly modified ARM-PCR, three nested multiplex PCR rounds were run, and these gave rise to the TCR beta libraries. A C-beta reverse primer was combined with TRBV1-TRBV30 forward primers in the first two PCR rounds, and each round had 10 cycles. In TCRdb, the multiplex PCR reads were re-called with MiXCR into one record per CDR3 protein. The sample lists over 250,000 distinct CDR3 sequences; around 50% were seen once. Sequencing was performed on peripheral blood. These receptor sequences come from a woman in her 30s with primary liver carcinoma and hepatitis B virus infection.

In the case of this clonotype: Germline and junction disagree at one end, which may indicate a read error. This chain uses TRBV11-2 with TRBJ1-5; no clear D. Germline V gene sequence: CDR1 SGHAT, CDR2 FQNNGV. This CDR3 contains 13 residues. The CDR3 DNA reads TGTGCCAGCAGTTTAGGTTTTGGGAAGCCCCATCATTTT. This translates into CASSLGFGKPHHF.

The chain links TRBV20-1 to TRBJ2-6, with D unresolved. Looked up from germline, CDR1 is DFQATT and CDR2 is SNEGSKA (reference sequence). The length of the CDR3 is 14 residues. The germline V and J ends were trimmed by 1 base and 1 base, with 5 bases remaining between them. CDR3 residues: CSARGQSGANVLTF. CDR3 bases: TGCAGTGCTAGAGGGCAGTCTGGGGCCAACGTCCTGACTTTC.

There are many counts of this clonotype. This rearrangement joins TRBV29-1 to TRBJ2-5; the match to TRBD1 covers 7 bases. V was pared by 6 bases and J by 4 bases, with 8 bases of the junction left unmatched. The length of the CDR3 is 13 residues. CDR1 SQVTM and CDR2 ANQGSEA come from the germline V gene. CDR3 nucleotides: TGCAGCGTCGAAATGACAGGGCCAGAGACCCAGTACTTC. It codes for CSVEMTGPETQYF.

In the case of this clonotype: This may be a read error, as it is one base from a much larger clone. The V call is TRBV11-2, the J call TRBJ2-5, with 7 bases aligning to TRBD2. The CDR3 sequence is 14 residues long. Germline V lookup: CDR1 SGHAT, CDR2 FQNNGV. The DNA of the CDR3 is TGTGTCAGCGGCGGTGGGGCGGGAGTCGAGACCCAGTACTTC. This encodes CVSGGGAGVETQYF.

Only a few counts were recorded for this clonotype. V and J are TRBV7-9 and TRBJ2-7, with a possible D match to TRBD1 (6 bases). V lost 5 bases and J 4 bases, leaving 12 bases between the germline ends. This CDR3 has 13 residues. Germline V gives CDR1 SEHNR, CDR2 FQNEAQ (reference sequence). The CDR3 reads CASSPATGYEQYF. For the CDR3, the DNA is TGTGCCAGCAGCCCAGCGACAGGTTACGAGCAGTACTTC.

With respect to this clonotype: This could be a read error, since a much larger clone is one nucleotide away. Given the absence of the conserved phenylalanine or tryptophan at the CDR3 end, a read error is likely. The chain is built from TRBV12-3 or TRBV12-4 and TRBJ2-3; 9 bases fit TRBD2. V dropped 6 bases and J dropped 3; count of bases not matched to a gene: 10. This CDR3 contains 16 residues. The CDR3, as DNA: TGTGCCAGCAGCTCCGGAGCGGGAGGATTTACAGATACGCAGTATTTA. Its translation is CASSSGAGGFTDTQYL.

V is TRBV7-8 and J is TRBJ2-4, with a possible D match to TRBD1 (6 bases). V was shortened by 9 bases and J by 11 bases, with 23 bases between the two germline ends. The germline CDR1 and CDR2 sequences are SGHVS and FQNEAQ. The CDR3 loop spans 14 amino acids. The chain's CDR3 is CARSPDWGLAFQYF. In DNA form, the CDR3 reads TGTGCCAGGAGCCCCGACTGGGGGCTAGCTTTTCAGTACTTC.

A remark on this clonotype: Relative to the germline gene, one junction end is altered; a read error may explain this. The chain employs TRBV12-3 or TRBV12-4 and TRBJ2-1, with unresolved D. The CDR3 spans 11 residues. CDR3 protein: CAGSLGPLGFF. Written as DNA, the CDR3 is TGTGCCGGCAGTTTAGGCCCCCTGGGGTTCTTC.

To note about this clonotype: The junction shows a germline mismatch at one end, possibly a read error. The rearrangement links TRBV11-2 to TRBJ2-3; D might be TRBD2 (6 bases). Germline CDR1 reads SGHAT; CDR2 reads FQNNGV. The CDR3 extends over 13 amino acids. In DNA form, the CDR3 reads TGTGCCAACAGCGGGCAGGGAGCGGATACGCAGTATTTT. Translated, it gives CANSGQGADTQYF.

Details on this clonotype: A much larger clone lies one base from this, so it may be a read error. CDR3 sequence: CASGRPNYRYTF. The CDR3 coding sequence is TGTGCCAGCGGTCGCCCCAATTATCGCTACACCTTC. This chain connects TRBV6-5 to TRBJ1-2; D gene uncertain. The germline gives CDR1 MNHEY, CDR2 SVGAGI. The length of the CDR3 is 12 residues. V shed 8 bases and J shed 9 bases, with 16 bases lying between them.

Notes on this clonotype: Given a much more abundant clone one base away, this may be a read error. The chain joins TRBV12-3 or TRBV12-4 to TRBJ2-7, with TRBD1 as a possible D gene (6 bases). Trimming took 7 bases from V and 3 from J, leaving 22 bases between them. The CDR3 loop spans 16 amino acids. The CDR3, as DNA: TGTGCCAGCACATCGGTGGGCAGGGGAAAGAGCTACGAGCAGTACTTC. It encodes CASTSVGRGKSYEQYF.

The CDR3 coding sequence is TGTGCCAGCAGCTTAGGGACAGGGGATGGCTACACCTTC. Protein sequence: CASSLGTGDGYTF. V is TRBV7-9 and J is TRBJ1-2; TRBD1 aligns across 9 bases. Germline lookup yields CDR1 SEHNR and CDR2 FQNEAQ (reference sequence). The CDR3 sequence is 13 residues long. V gave up 1 base and J gave up 6 bases; unmatched junction bases: 0. The full variable domain, its missing parts supplied by reference TRBV7-9 and TRBJ1-2, is DTGVSQNPRHKITKRGQNVTFRCDPISEHNRLYWYRQTLGQGPEFLTYFQNEAQLEKSRLLSDRFSAERPKGSFSTLEIQRTEQGDSAMYLCASSLGTGDGYTFGSGTRLTVV.

A note on this clonotype: A single base separates this from a much larger clone, so it may be a read error. The CDR3 carries no conserved terminal phenylalanine or tryptophan, so it likely arises from a read error. V is TRBV5-4 and J is TRBJ1-2; 10 bases fit TRBD1. V lost 4 bases to trimming and J lost 4 bases; unmatched junction nucleotides: 4. The CDR3 runs to 14 residues. Per the germline V gene, CDR1 is SGHNT and CDR2 is YYREEE (reference sequence). The CDR3 region is CASSPGQGSYGYTS. The CDR3 DNA follows: TGTGCCAGCAGCCCGGGACAGGGGAGCTATGGCTACACCTCC.

The rearrangement joins TRBV14 to TRBJ2-2, with D possibly TRBD1 on 6 matching bases. This CDR3 has 19 amino acids. Germline values: CDR1 SGHDN, CDR2 FVKESK. Deletions cut 3 bases from V and 2 bases from J, with 22 bases between. As DNA, the CDR3 is TGTGCCAGCAGCCACGCACCGCGGGCAGGGGTTTTTAACACCGGGGAGCTGTTTTTT. This gives the protein CASSHAPRAGVFNTGELFF.

The chain employs TRBV5-5 and TRBJ2-7; a weak D match, TRBD1 (5 bases). V was clipped by 0 bases and J by 9 bases, with 16 bases between them. CDR3 length: 14 amino acids. In germline, CDR1 is SGHKS, CDR2 YYEKEE (reference sequence). The CDR3 reads CASSLEADTQRQYF. In nucleotides, the CDR3 is TGTGCCAGCAGCTTGGAGGCGGACACCCAACGGCAGTACTTC.

Of note for this clonotype: A read error may be the cause here, since a much bigger clone is one base away. The conserved final phenylalanine or tryptophan is absent from the CDR3, which likely points to a read error. CDR3 DNA sequence: TGTGCCAGCAGTTACGACGACAGCAGCCAAGAGACCCAGTACTCC. Translation gives CASSYDDSSQETQYS. The J gene is TRBJ2-5, the V gene TRBV6-5; D is possibly TRBD1 (5 bases). CDR1 is MNHEY, CDR2 SVGAGI, per germline. V was cut by 2 bases and J by 1 base, with 11 bases left in between. This CDR3 is built from 15 residues.

Comment on this clonotype: A much larger clonotype is one base distant, so this may be a read error. The genes are TRBV12-3 or TRBV12-4 and TRBJ2-2; tentatively, D is TRBD1 or TRBD2 (5 bases each). The length of the CDR3 is 15 residues. CDR3 DNA sequence: TGTGCCAGCAGTTTTTACGGGACGAACATCGGGGAGCTGTTTTTT. Amino acid sequence: CASSFYGTNIGELFF.

The chain has TRBV28 and TRBJ2-1; D gene ambiguous. CDR1 and CDR2 (germline): MDHEN, SYDVKM. Trimming removed 6 bases at V and 9 bases at J, with 12 bases between. This CDR3 has 12 amino acids. The CDR3 protein is CASSPQRFEQFF. CDR3 in DNA: TGTGCCAGCAGCCCACAGAGGTTTGAGCAGTTCTTC.

On this clonotype: A junction boundary mismatches the germline segment, possibly from a read error. This sequence joins TRBV5-4 and TRBJ2-3; D is perhaps TRBD2 (5 bases). The CDR3 has 17 amino acids. Germline V CDR1 and CDR2: SGHNT, YYREEE (reference sequence). The chain's CDR3 is CASSLVPLAFSTDTQYF. The DNA for the CDR3 is TGTGCTAGCAGCTTGGTTCCCTTAGCGTTTAGCACAGATACGCAGTATTTT.

In regard to this clonotype: Germline is not matched at one junction end, which may reflect a read error. The chain joins TRBV11-2 to TRBJ2-7, with D possibly called TRBD1 or TRBD2 (5 bases each). The CDR3 has 14 amino acids. Germline CDR1 reads SGHAT; CDR2 reads FQNNGV. The CDR3 DNA reads TGTGCCAGCAGCTTTCGGGACGGCTCCTGCGAGCGGTACTTC. Residues: CASSFRDGSCERYF.